This T cell receptor (beta chain) was captured by sequencing in a study of siplizumab effects on memory and regulatory T cells. Study observations and caveats: Of the alloreactive clones, only a minor fraction mapped to unstimulated subsets.

TCRdb's table, derived via immunoSEQ multiplex PCR, lists solely in-frame clones and lacks some. Found here are tens of thousands of clones, 93% of them singletons; the top ten hold over 4%. In the case of this clone: Its antigen is unknown.

The V end was cut by 4 bases, the J end by 0 bases, with 10 bases between. This CDR3 comprises 14 residues. The germline gives CDR1 LGHNA, CDR2 YNFKEQ. V usage is TRBV4-2 and J usage is TRBJ2-7, with D possibly matching TRBD1 (6 bases). The source of this sequence is a human donor in good health. The sequencing input was CD8+ T cells sorted from blood. This CDR3 reads CASSPRDNSYEQYF. The CDR3 region has the DNA TGTGCCAGCAGCCCCCGGGACAACTCCTACGAGCAGTACTTC.